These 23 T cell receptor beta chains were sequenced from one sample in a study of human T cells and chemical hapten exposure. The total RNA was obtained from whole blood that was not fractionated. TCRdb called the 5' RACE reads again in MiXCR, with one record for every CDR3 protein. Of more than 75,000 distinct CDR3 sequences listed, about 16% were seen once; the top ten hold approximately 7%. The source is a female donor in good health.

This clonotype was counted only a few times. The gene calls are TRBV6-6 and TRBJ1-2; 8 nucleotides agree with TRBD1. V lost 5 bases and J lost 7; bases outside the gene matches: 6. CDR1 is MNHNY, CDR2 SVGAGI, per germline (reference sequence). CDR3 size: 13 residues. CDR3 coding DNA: TGTGCCAGCAGTAAGGACAGGGAGCTTGGCTACACCTTC. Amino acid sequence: CASSKDRELGYTF.

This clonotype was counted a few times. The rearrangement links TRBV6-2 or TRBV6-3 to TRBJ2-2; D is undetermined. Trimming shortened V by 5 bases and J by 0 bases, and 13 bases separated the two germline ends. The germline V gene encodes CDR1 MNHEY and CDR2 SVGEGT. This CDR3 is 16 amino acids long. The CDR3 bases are TGTGCCAGCAGTCTTGGACGAACTGCGAACACCGGGGAGCTGTTTTTT. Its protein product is CASSLGRTANTGELFF.

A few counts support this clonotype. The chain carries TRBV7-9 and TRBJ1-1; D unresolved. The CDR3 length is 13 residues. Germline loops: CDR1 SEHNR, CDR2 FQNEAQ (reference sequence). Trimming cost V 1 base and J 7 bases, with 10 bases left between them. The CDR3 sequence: CASSLVGRLEAFF. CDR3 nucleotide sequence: TGTGCCAGCAGCTTAGTTGGACGACTTGAAGCTTTCTTT.

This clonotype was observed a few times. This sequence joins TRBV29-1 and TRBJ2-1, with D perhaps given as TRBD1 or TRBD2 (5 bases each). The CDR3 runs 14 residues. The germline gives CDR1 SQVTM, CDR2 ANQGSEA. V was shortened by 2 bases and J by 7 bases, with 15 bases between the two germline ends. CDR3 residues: CSVERGDGGNEQFF. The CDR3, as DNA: TGCAGCGTTGAACGGGGCGACGGTGGGAATGAGCAGTTCTTC.

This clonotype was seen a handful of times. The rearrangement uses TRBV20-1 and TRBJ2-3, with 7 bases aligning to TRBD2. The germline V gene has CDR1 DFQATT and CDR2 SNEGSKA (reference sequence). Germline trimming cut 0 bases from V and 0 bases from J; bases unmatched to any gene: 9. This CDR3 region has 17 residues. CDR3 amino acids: CSARDEGGPKSTDTQYF. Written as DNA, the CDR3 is TGCAGTGCTAGAGATGAGGGAGGGCCGAAAAGCACAGATACGCAGTATTTT.

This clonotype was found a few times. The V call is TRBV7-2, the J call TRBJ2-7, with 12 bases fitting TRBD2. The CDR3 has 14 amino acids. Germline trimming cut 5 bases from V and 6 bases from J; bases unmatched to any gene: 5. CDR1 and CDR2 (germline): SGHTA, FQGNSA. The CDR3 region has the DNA TGTGCCAGCAGCATCCTAGCGGGGGGGCCCGAGCAGTACTTC. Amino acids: CASSILAGGPEQYF.

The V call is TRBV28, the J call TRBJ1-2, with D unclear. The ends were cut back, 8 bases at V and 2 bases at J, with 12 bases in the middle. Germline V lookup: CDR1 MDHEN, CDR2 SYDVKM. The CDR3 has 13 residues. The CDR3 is CASHSTINYGYTF. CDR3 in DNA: TGTGCCAGCCACAGTACCATAAACTATGGCTACACCTTC.

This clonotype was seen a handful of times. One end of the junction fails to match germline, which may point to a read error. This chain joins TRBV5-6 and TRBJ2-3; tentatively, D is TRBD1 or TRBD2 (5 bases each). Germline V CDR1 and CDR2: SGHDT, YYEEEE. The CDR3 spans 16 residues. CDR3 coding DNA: TGTGCCAGCACCTTGGGTTTGGGGGAACGTACAGATACGCAGTATTTT. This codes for CASTLGLGERTDTQYF.

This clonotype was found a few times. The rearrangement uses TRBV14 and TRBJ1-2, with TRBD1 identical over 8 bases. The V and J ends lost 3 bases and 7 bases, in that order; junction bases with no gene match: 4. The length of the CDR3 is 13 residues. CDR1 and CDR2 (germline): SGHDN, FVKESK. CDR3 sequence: CASSQGTGLGYTF. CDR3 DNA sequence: TGTGCCAGCAGCCAGGGGACAGGCCTTGGCTACACCTTC.

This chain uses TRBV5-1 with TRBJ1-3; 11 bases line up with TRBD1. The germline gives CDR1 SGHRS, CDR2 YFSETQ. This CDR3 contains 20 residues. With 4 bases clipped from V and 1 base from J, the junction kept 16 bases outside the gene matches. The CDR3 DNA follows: TGCGCCAGCAGCACATGGGGACAGGGGGAATCCTCGCCATCTGGAAACACCATATATTTT. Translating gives CASSTWGQGESSPSGNTIYF.

The CDR3: CASRSMVNFAGTEAFF. CDR3 DNA sequence: TGTGCCAGCAGATCTATGGTGAACTTTGCGGGGACTGAAGCTTTCTTT. The gene calls are TRBV28 and TRBJ1-1, with D unresolved. CDR3 size: 16 residues. Germline V lookup: CDR1 MDHEN, CDR2 SYDVKM. Trimming removed 6 bases at V and 5 bases at J, with 22 bases between. Full variable domain (rest looked up from reference TRBV28 and TRBJ1-1): DVKVTQSSRYLVKRTGEKVFLECVQDMDHENMFWYRQDPGLGLRLIYFSYDVKMKEKGDIPEGYSVSREKKERFSLILESASTNQTSMYLCASRSMVNFAGTEAFFGQGTRLTVV.

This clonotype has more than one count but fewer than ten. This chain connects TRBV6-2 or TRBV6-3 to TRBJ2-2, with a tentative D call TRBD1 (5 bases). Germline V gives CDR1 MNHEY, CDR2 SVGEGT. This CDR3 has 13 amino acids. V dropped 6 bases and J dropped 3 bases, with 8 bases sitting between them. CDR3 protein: CASSSGYTGELFF. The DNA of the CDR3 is TGTGCCAGCAGCTCAGGGTACACCGGGGAGCTGTTTTTT.

This chain's CDR3 is CASSPTGKNTEAFF. The DNA of the CDR3 is TGTGCCAGCAGCCCCACTGGGAAGAACACTGAAGCTTTCTTT. The rearrangement links TRBV3-1 to TRBJ1-1; unclear D gene. Per germline, CDR1 LGHDT and CDR2 YNNKEL (reference sequence). The ends were cut back, 4 bases at V and 1 base at J, with 10 bases in the middle. The CDR3 totals 14 residues.

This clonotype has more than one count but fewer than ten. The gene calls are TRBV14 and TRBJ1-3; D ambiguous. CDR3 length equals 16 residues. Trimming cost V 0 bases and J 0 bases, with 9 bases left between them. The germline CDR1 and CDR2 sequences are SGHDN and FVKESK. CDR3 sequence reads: CASSQDWGFSGNTIYF. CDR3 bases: TGTGCCAGCAGCCAAGACTGGGGTTTCTCTGGAAACACCATATATTTT.

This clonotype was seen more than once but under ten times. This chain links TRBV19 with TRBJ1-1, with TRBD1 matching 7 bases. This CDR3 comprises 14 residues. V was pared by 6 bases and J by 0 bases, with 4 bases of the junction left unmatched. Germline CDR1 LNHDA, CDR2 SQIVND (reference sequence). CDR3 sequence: CASRTGLMNTEAFF. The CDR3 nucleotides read TGTGCCAGTAGGACAGGGCTTATGAACACTGAAGCTTTCTTT.

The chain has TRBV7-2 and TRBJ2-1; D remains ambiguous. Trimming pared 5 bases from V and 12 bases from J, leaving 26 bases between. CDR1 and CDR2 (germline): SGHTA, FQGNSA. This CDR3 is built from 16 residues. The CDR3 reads CASSPLTVPRGVGQFF. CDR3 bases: TGTGCCAGCAGCCCCTTGACCGTTCCTAGAGGTGTGGGGCAGTTCTTC.

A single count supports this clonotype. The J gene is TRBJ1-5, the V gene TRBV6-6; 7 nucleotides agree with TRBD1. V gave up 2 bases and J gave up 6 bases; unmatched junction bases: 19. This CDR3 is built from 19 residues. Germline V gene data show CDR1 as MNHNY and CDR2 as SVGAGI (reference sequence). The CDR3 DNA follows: TGTGCCAGCAGTTACACCTCCGAAGGGGCGACAGGGATAACTCAGCCCCAGCATTTT. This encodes CASSYTSEGATGITQPQHF.

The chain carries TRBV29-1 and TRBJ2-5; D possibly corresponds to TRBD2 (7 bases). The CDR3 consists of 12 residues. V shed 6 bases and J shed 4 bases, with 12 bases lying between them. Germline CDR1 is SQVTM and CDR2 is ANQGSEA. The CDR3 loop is CSVEGGRETQYF. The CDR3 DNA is TGCAGCGTGGAGGGGGGGCGAGAGACCCAGTACTTC.

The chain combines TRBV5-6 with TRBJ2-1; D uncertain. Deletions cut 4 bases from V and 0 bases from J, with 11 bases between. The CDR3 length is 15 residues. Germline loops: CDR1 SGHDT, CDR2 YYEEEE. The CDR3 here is CASSDDTLSYNEQFF. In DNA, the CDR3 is TGTGCCAGCAGCGATGACACCCTCTCCTACAATGAGCAGTTCTTC.

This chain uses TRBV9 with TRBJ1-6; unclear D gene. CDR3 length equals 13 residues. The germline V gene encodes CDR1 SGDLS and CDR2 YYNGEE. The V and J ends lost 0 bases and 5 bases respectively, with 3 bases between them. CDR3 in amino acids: CASSVENNSPLHF. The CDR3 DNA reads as TGTGCCAGCAGCGTAGAAAATAATTCACCCCTCCACTTT.

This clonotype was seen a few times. CDR3 residues: CASTDSNQPQHF. CDR3 DNA: TGTGCCAGCACCGATAGCAATCAGCCCCAGCATTTT. This chain joins TRBV6-2 or TRBV6-3 and TRBJ1-5; D remains ambiguous. V lost 7 bases and J 0 bases, leaving 4 bases between the germline ends. Looked up from germline, CDR1 is MNHEY and CDR2 is SVGEGT. The length of the CDR3 is 12 residues.

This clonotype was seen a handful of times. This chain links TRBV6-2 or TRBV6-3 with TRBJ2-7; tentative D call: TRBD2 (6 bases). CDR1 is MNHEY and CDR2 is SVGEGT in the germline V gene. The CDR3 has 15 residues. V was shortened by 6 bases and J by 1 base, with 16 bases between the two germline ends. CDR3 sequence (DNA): TGTGCCAGCAGACTGAGGGAGGCAGCTTCCTACGAGCAGTACTTC. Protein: CASRLREAASYEQYF.

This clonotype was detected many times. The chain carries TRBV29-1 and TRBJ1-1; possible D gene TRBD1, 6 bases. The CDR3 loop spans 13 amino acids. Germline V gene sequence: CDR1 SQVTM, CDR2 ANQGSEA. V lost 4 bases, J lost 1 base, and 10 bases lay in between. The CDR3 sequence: CSVAQQGNTEAFF. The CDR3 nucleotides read TGCAGCGTTGCCCAACAGGGGAACACTGAAGCTTTCTTT.